The T cell receptor beta chain described here comes from a study of CD8+ T cells in alopecia areata. Note on this clone: Its cognate antigen is unknown.

RNA was extracted and reverse transcribed into cDNA as the sequencing template. The repertoire was sequenced with immunoSEQ multiplex PCR; TCRdb's copy has only in-frame clones and lacks some. The table shows 90,000 to 120,000 clones, with 65% to 85% occurring only once. General observations from the study: Persistence during tofacitinib was seen for many expanded lesional clones in scalp and blood.

The CDR3 is made up of 13 amino acids. The V gene's germline CDR1 is MNHEY and CDR2 SVGAGI. Trimming left V 0 bases short and J 8 bases short, with 10 bases between. The treatment denotes: oral pan-JAK inhibitor, 5-10 mg twice daily. This receptor was identified in a human donor with alopecia areata. The chain recombines TRBV6-5 with TRBJ1-2; D is perhaps TRBD1 (6 bases). Sequencing was performed on CD8+ T cells sorted from blood, taken at week 24, from a patient treated with tofacitinib. This CDR3 reads CASSYSGAAGYTF. The CDR3 nucleotides are TGTGCCAGCAGTTACTCGGGGGCGGCGGGCTACACCTTC.